The 13 T cell receptor beta chains in this list originate from one sample, sequenced in a study of T cells in localized non-small cell lung cancer. Only in-frame clones appear in the TCRdb table, and some are missing; sequencing was by immunoSEQ multiplex PCR. The data hold about 19,000 clones, with about four fifths observed a single time. The starting material was peripheral blood, obtained before any cancer treatment. Receptor source: a female donor at least 60 years old with stage I lung adenocarcinoma.

The chain carries TRBV12-5 and TRBJ2-5, with D maybe TRBD1 (6 bases). Germline values: CDR1 LGHNT, CDR2 FRNRAP. V was cut by 6 bases and J by 5 bases, with 19 bases left in between. CDR3 length: 15 residues. The DNA for the CDR3 is TGTGCTAGTGGCACCGGGACAACCGCCCGGGAGACCCAGTACTTC. Its protein product is CASGTGTTARETQYF.

The gene calls are TRBV7-8 and TRBJ2-7, with D possibly matching TRBD1 (5 bases). V was shortened by 2 bases and J by 0 bases, with 11 bases between the two germline ends. The CDR3 has 15 residues. Germline CDR1 reads SGHVS; CDR2 reads FQNEAQ. In DNA, the CDR3 is TGTGCCAGCAGCTTACTTACAGGCAACTCCTACGAGCAGTACTTC. It codes for CASSLLTGNSYEQYF.

This chain connects TRBV5-1 to TRBJ1-1, with 9 positions matching TRBD1. Trimming cost V 4 bases and J 5 bases; bases outside gene matches: 6. CDR1 is SGHRS, CDR2 YFSETQ, per germline. This CDR3 is 14 amino acids long. The CDR3 here is CASSLRQGGTEAFF. CDR3 nucleotide sequence: TGCGCCAGCAGCCTCCGACAGGGGGGAACTGAAGCTTTCTTT.

This rearrangement joins TRBV11-2 to TRBJ1-4, with 9 nucleotides matching TRBD1. The CDR3 covers 14 residues. Per the germline V gene, CDR1 is SGHAT and CDR2 is FQNNGV. V lost 6 bases and J lost 8; bases outside the gene matches: 7. The CDR3 DNA reads as TGTGCCAGCAGTGAGGACAGGGGCCCGGAAAAACTGTTTTTT. This encodes CASSEDRGPEKLFF.

The chain has TRBV30 and TRBJ1-3, with D uncertain. The ends were cut back, 1 base at V and 5 bases at J, with 6 bases in the middle. This CDR3 comprises 12 residues. Germline CDR1 and CDR2: GTSNPN and SVGIG (reference sequence). The chain's CDR3 is CAWSGMRNTIYF. CDR3 in DNA: TGTGCCTGGAGTGGAATGAGAAACACCATATATTTT.

The chain has TRBV2 and TRBJ2-1; 15 bases agree with TRBD2. Germline V gene lookup returns CDR1 SNHLY and CDR2 FYNNEI. The V gene end was trimmed by 4 bases and the J gene end by 7 bases; junction bases not matched to a gene: 5. The CDR3 totals 16 residues. CDR3 sequence: CASSGTSGGAKNEQFF. DNA for the CDR3: TGTGCCAGCAGTGGGACTAGCGGGGGGGCGAAGAATGAGCAGTTCTTC. Supplemented by reference TRBV2 and TRBJ2-1, the full variable domain reads EPEVTQTPSHQVTQMGQEVILRCVPISNHLYFYWYRQILGQKVEFLVSFYNNEISEKSEIFDDQFSVERPDGSNFTLKIRSTKLEDSAMYFCASSGTSGGAKNEQFFGPGTRLTVL.

V usage is TRBV7-2 and J usage is TRBJ2-7; the D is unclear. This CDR3 spans 14 amino acids. The germline V and J ends were trimmed by 4 bases and 1 base, with 11 bases remaining between them. The germline V gene has CDR1 SGHTA and CDR2 FQGNSA. CDR3 sequence reads: CASSSRTESYEQYF. DNA for the CDR3: TGTGCCAGCAGCTCCCGGACGGAGTCCTACGAGCAGTACTTC.

V gene TRBV14 combines with J gene TRBJ1-2; 9 nucleotides line up with TRBD1. This CDR3 comprises 15 residues. CDR1 and CDR2 from the germline V gene are SGHDN and FVKESK. V was clipped by 5 bases and J by 7 bases; unmatched bases: 11. The CDR3: CASSTHGQGFAGYTF. CDR3 in DNA: TGTGCCAGCAGCACTCACGGACAGGGGTTTGCTGGCTACACCTTC. Drawing the rest from reference TRBV14 and TRBJ1-2, the complete variable domain is EAGVTQFPSHSVIEKGQTVTLRCDPISGHDNLYWYRRVMGKEIKFLLHFVKESKQDESGMPNNRFLAERTGGTYSTLKVQPAELEDSGVYFCASSTHGQGFAGYTFGSGTRLTVV.

V gene TRBV6-6 combines with J gene TRBJ1-1; D ambiguous. Germline V gives CDR1 MNHNY, CDR2 SVGAGI (reference sequence). The V end lost 4 bases, the J end lost 0 bases, and 6 bases lay between the germline ends. The CDR3 has 13 residues. Written as DNA, the CDR3 is TGTGCCAGCAGTTCCCCTGTGAACACTGAAGCTTTCTTT. This sequence encodes CASSSPVNTEAFF.

The chain links TRBV10-3 to TRBJ1-6, with D uncertain. Germline values: CDR1 ENHRY, CDR2 SYGVKD. V was cut by 2 bases and J by 12 bases, with 17 bases left in between. The CDR3 runs 15 residues. CDR3 residues: CAISESRAGAGPLHF. CDR3 in DNA: TGTGCCATCAGTGAGAGTAGGGCAGGAGCTGGACCCCTCCACTTT.

The chain employs TRBV5-4 and TRBJ1-2; D gene unclear. The V gene lost 0 bases and the J gene lost 5 bases, with 5 bases spanning the gap. Germline CDR1 and CDR2: SGHNT and YYREEE (reference sequence). The CDR3 has 12 residues. DNA for the CDR3: TGTGCCAGCAGCTTGGGGGTTTATGGCTACACCTTC. Translation: CASSLGVYGYTF. Supplemented by reference TRBV5-4 and TRBJ1-2, the full variable domain reads ETGVTQSPTHLIKTRGQQVTLRCSSQSGHNTVSWYQQALGQGPQFIFQYYREEENGRGNFPPRFSGLQFPNYSSELNVNALELDDSALYLCASSLGVYGYTFGSGTRLTVV.

The rearrangement joins TRBV30 to TRBJ1-2; D is perhaps TRBD1 (5 bases). V gave up 6 bases and J gave up 5 bases, with 16 bases separating them. This CDR3 has 13 residues. CDR1 and CDR2 from the germline V gene are GTSNPN and SVGIG (reference sequence). As DNA, the CDR3 is TGTGCCTGTCCTGGGACTTACGATTATGGCTACACCTTC. Protein: CACPGTYDYGYTF.

This clone came up a few times. This sequence joins TRBV29-1 and TRBJ2-5, with D perhaps matching TRBD1 (6 bases). Germline CDR1 is SQVTM and CDR2 is ANQGSEA. There are 15 residues in the CDR3. The ends were cut back, 6 bases at V and 3 bases at J, with 20 bases in the middle. For the CDR3, the DNA is TGCAGCGTCGCAAACAGGGTCGGTTTTGAAGAGACCCAGTACTTC. Protein: CSVANRVGFEETQYF.